These T cell receptor beta chains were read from a single sample in a study of a mutant IDH1 vaccine in newly diagnosed glioma. No cognate antigen is known for these TCRs. TCRdb keeps only in-frame clones here, not all; method: immunoSEQ multiplex PCR. The top ten hold roughly 4.3% of the sample, which has 50,000 to 75,000 clones, 65% to 75% seen once. Material: PBMCs, obtained from a glioma patient whose treatment included an IDH1 peptide vaccine. The receptors were gathered from a middle-aged man with glioma. The CDR3 runs from the conserved cysteine through the conserved F or W. D genes are given only for firm matches. Only part of the rows carry a size: once, few, many, or a class if the clone is expanded.

j_call,clone_size,v_call,d_call,cdr3_nt,cdr3_aa
TRBJ2-1,.,TRBV29-1,TRBD1,TGCAGCGCCTACAGGGGGAGCTCCTACAATGAGCAGTTCTTC,CSAYRGSSYNEQFF
TRBJ2-7,few,TRBV18,TRBD1,TGTGCCAGCTCGCCGACAGGGGCCGAGCAGTACTTC,CASSPTGAEQYF
TRBJ2-2,.,TRBV2,TRBD2,TGTGCCAGCAGTGAGGAGCGGGGGACCACCGGGGAGCTGTTTTTT,CASSEERGTTGELFF
TRBJ1-1,once,TRBV7-9,TRBD1,TGTGCCAGCACCAGGACAGGGGGCAACACTGAAGCTTTCTTT,CASTRTGGNTEAFF
TRBJ2-2,few,TRBV7-2,.,TGTGCCAGCAGCTTGGAGGCGGACGGACTGAACACCGGGGAGCTGTTTTTT,CASSLEADGLNTGELFF
TRBJ1-5,once,TRBV6-1,.,TGTGCCAGCAGTGAAGGGGGACATAGCAATCAGCCCCAGCATTTT,CASSEGGHSNQPQHF
TRBJ1-4,.,TRBV4-2,.,TGTGCCAGCAGCCAAGAATACGAACAGGCTGAAAAACTGTTTTTT,CASSQEYEQAEKLFF
TRBJ1-2,.,TRBV14,.,TGTGCCAGCAGCCAAGCAGTCAGGCTGAGCGGCTACACCTTC,CASSQAVRLSGYTF
TRBJ1-1,.,TRBV15,.,TGTGCCACCAGCAGAGATCCGGGTCTGAACACTGAAGCTTTCTTT,CATSRDPGLNTEAFF
TRBJ2-7,.,TRBV11-1,.,TGTGCCAGCAGCTTCGGGCAGGGGAAGGTCGAGCAGTACTTC,CASSFGQGKVEQYF
TRBJ2-7,.,TRBV7-2,.,TGTGCCAGCAGCGACCGCTACGAGCAGTACTTC,CASSDRYEQYF
TRBJ1-5,.,TRBV29-1,.,TGCAGCGTTGATTTGGGGTTCGGGCAGCCCCAGCATTTT,CSVDLGFGQPQHF
TRBJ1-4,.,TRBV7-6,.,TGTGCCAGCAGCTTACTCGGGGGAGAAGAAAAACTGTTTTTT,CASSLLGGEEKLFF
TRBJ2-7,.,TRBV18,.,TGTGCCAGCTCACCACCGGCCAGTGATGCCTACGAGCAGTACTTC,CASSPPASDAYEQYF
TRBJ2-1,.,TRBV9,TRBD2,TGTGCCAGCAGCGTAGCCCCTAGCGGGGGGTCCTACAATGAGCAGTTCTTC,CASSVAPSGGSYNEQFF
TRBJ2-1,.,TRBV6-5,TRBD1,TGTGCCAGCAGCGACAGGGCCGACAATGAGCAGTTCTTC,CASSDRADNEQFF
TRBJ2-5,.,TRBV29-1,.,TGCAGCGTTGGTGCAGGGAACCAAGAGACCCAGTACTTC,CSVGAGNQETQYF
TRBJ2-2,few,TRBV10-3,TRBD1,TGTGCCATCAGTGAGGGGGACAGGGGATTGGGGGAGCTGTTTTTT,CAISEGDRGLGELFF
TRBJ1-3,.,TRBV30,.,TGTGCCTGGAGGGGGGGGAACTCTGGAAACACCATATATTTT,CAWRGGNSGNTIYF
TRBJ1-2,.,TRBV10-3,.,TGTGCCATCAGGCGGGGCGACGGCGGCTACACCTTC,CAIRRGDGGYTF
TRBJ2-5,.,TRBV29-1,.,TGCAGCGTTGAAGGGTTGCAAGAGACCCAGTACTTC,CSVEGLQETQYF
TRBJ1-2,.,TRBV14,.,TGTGCCAGCAGCCACAGGGCCCGGTATGGCTACACCTTC,CASSHRARYGYTF
TRBJ2-7,.,TRBV7-2,.,TGTGCCAGCAGCTTAGATACGGGGCCGTACGAGCAGTACTTC,CASSLDTGPYEQYF
TRBJ1-2,.,TRBV6-5,.,TGTGCCAGCAGTTACTCGGCACTTAACTATGGCTACACCTTC,CASSYSALNYGYTF
TRBJ2-3,.,TRBV4-2,.,TGTGCCAGCAGCCAGGCCACCCCTGATACGCAGTATTTT,CASSQATPDTQYF
TRBJ1-3,.,TRBV6-5,.,TGTGCCAGCAGTTACTCGAGAGGAAACACCATATATTTT,CASSYSRGNTIYF
TRBJ2-2,once,TRBV4-3,.,TGCGCCAGCAGGGAGGTAGCAGGGGCGAACACCGGGGAGCTGTTTTTT,CASREVAGANTGELFF
TRBJ1-5,.,TRBV7-2,.,TGTGCCAGCAGCTTAGCGCGGGCAGGCAATCAGCCCCAGCATTTT,CASSLARAGNQPQHF
TRBJ2-7,once,TRBV4-2,.,TGTGCCAGCAGCGGAAGATGGAGGGGAAAACGCCACGAGCAGTACTTC,CASSGRWRGKRHEQYF
TRBJ2-1,.,TRBV13,TRBD2,TGTGCCAGCACCGGGGGGGCCCAGGTCTTC,CASTGGAQVF
TRBJ2-2,.,TRBV6-5,.,TGTGCCAGCACCTCATCCACCGGGGAGCTGTTTTTT,CASTSSTGELFF
TRBJ2-7,.,TRBV5-1,.,TGCGCCAGCAGTATCGACCGGGACGACTACGAGCAGTACTTC,CASSIDRDDYEQYF
TRBJ1-1,.,TRBV18,.,TGTGCCAGCTCACCAAGCCCCACAGCACAGAAGAACACTGAAGCTTTCTTT,CASSPSPTAQKNTEAFF
TRBJ1-1,.,TRBV5-6,.,TGTGCCAGCAGCCCTTTGCAGGCGAGAACTGAAGCTTTCTTT,CASSPLQARTEAFF
TRBJ2-1,.,TRBV18,.,TGTGCCAGCTCACCACAGGATGGGGGAACCCGGAAGTTCTTC,CASSPQDGGTRKFF
TRBJ1-1,.,TRBV11-2,.,TGTGCCAGCAGCTTGGGCCAGGCAAGTGAAGCTTTCTTT,CASSLGQASEAFF
TRBJ1-5,.,TRBV30,.,TGTGCCTGGAGTGAGGCAGGCAATCAGCCCCAGCATTTT,CAWSEAGNQPQHF
TRBJ1-4,.,TRBV27,.,TGTGCCAGCAGTAAGGGTGGCTTGCGGGAAAAACTGTTTTTT,CASSKGGLREKLFF
TRBJ2-7,few,TRBV7-9,.,TGTGCCAGCAGCTCCGCCAACGAGCAGTACTTC,CASSSANEQYF
TRBJ1-4,few,TRBV20-1,.,TGCAGTGTAAAAAATGAAAAACTGTTTTTT,CSVKNEKLFF
TRBJ2-6,.,TRBV7-9,.,TGTGCCAGCAGCCTCCAGACTTCTGGGGCCAACGTCCTGACTTTC,CASSLQTSGANVLTF
TRBJ1-1,.,TRBV7-8,.,TGTGCCACTGCGCCGAGTCGTGAAGCTTTCTTT,CATAPSREAFF